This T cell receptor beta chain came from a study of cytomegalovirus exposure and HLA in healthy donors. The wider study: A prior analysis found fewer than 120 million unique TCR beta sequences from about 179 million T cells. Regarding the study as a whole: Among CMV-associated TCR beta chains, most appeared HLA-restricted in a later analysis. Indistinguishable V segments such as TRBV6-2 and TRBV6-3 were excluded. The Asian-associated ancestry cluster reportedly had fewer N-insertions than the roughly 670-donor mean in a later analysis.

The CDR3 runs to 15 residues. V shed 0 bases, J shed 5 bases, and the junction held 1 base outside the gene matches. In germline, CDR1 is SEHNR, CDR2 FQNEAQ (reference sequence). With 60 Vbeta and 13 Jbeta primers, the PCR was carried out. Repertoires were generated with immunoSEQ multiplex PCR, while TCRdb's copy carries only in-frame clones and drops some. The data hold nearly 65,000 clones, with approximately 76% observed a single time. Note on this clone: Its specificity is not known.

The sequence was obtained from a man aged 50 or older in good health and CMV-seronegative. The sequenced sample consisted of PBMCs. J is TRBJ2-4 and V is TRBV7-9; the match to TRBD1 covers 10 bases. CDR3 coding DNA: TGTGCCAGCAGCTTAGCAGGGACAGGGGAAAACATTCAGTACTTC. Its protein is CASSLAGTGENIQYF.